These 22 T cell receptor beta chains share one sample of origin, sequenced in a study of response to subunit inactivated influenza vaccine. TCRdb re-derived calls from the RT-PCR reads in MiXCR, one entry per CDR3 protein. Here the sample spans around 580,000 distinct CDR3 sequences, less than 15% being singletons. Sequenced material: PBMCs from blood, taken less than 13 days after vaccination. These receptors were obtained from a man aged 50-59 years who received an inactivated influenza vaccine.

The table lists this clonotype with many counts. The rearrangement joins TRBV13 to TRBJ1-3; D is possibly TRBD1 (6 bases). The CDR3 has 16 residues. CDR1 is PRHDT and CDR2 is FYEKMQ in the germline V gene (reference sequence). The V end lost 4 bases, the J end lost 0 bases, and 13 bases lay between the germline ends. This CDR3 reads CASSSGTSNSGNTIYF. The CDR3 coding sequence is TGTGCCAGCAGCTCTGGGACATCTAACTCTGGAAACACCATATATTTT. Based on the CDR3 plus reference TRBV13 and TRBJ1-3, the full variable domain is AAGVIQSPRHLIKEKRETATLKCYPIPRHDTVYWYQQGPGQDPQFLISFYEKMQSDKGSIPDRFSAQQFSDYHSELNMSSLELGDSALYFCASSSGTSNSGNTIYFGEGSWLTVV.

This clonotype was found a few times. V gene TRBV5-6 combines with J gene TRBJ2-5, with 7 bases aligning to TRBD1. J was trimmed by 2 bases and V by 2 bases; bases with no gene match: 3. In germline, CDR1 is SGHDT, CDR2 YYEEEE. This CDR3 region has 14 residues. CDR3 DNA sequence: TGTGCCAGCAGCTTCGGGACAGAACAAGAGACCCAGTACTTC. The encoded protein is CASSFGTEQETQYF.

This clonotype showed up just a few times. The J gene is TRBJ2-2, the V gene TRBV24-1; 8 positions agree with TRBD1. With 4 bases clipped from V and 1 base from J, the junction kept 4 bases outside the gene matches. Germline CDR1 is KGHDR and CDR2 is SFDVKD. CDR3 length: 16 residues. CDR3 region: CATSDPGTGNTGELFF. The CDR3 nucleotides read TGTGCCACCAGTGACCCCGGGACAGGGAACACCGGGGAGCTGTTTTTT.

In this sample, this clonotype turned up a few times. The chain joins TRBV12-3 or TRBV12-4 to TRBJ1-1; the match to TRBD1 covers 8 bases. The CDR3 extends over 14 amino acids. V dropped 8 bases and J dropped 0; count of bases not matched to a gene: 5. The CDR3 is CASARTGMNTEAFF. CDR3 nucleotides: TGTGCCAGCGCCCGGACAGGGATGAACACTGAAGCTTTCTTT.

This clonotype appeared a few times. The chain links TRBV20-1 to TRBJ2-7; 9 nucleotides align to TRBD1. J lost 5 bases, V lost 2 bases, and 7 bases had no gene match. The CDR3 is made up of 14 amino acids. Germline CDR1 reads DFQATT; CDR2 reads SNEGSKA (reference sequence). The CDR3 is CSARPRDRVHEQYF. The CDR3 region has the DNA TGCAGTGCTAGACCCCGGGACAGGGTCCACGAGCAGTACTTC.

The chain's CDR3 is CASSPFAGIQETQYF. CDR3 in DNA: TGTGCCAGCAGTCCCTTCGCAGGGATCCAAGAGACCCAGTACTTC. The chain joins TRBV28 to TRBJ2-5, with D possibly TRBD1 on 5 matching bases. This CDR3 has 15 residues. CDR1 MDHEN and CDR2 SYDVKM come from the germline V gene. With 5 bases removed from V and 1 base from J, the gap between germline ends came to 14 bases.

The CDR3 DNA reads as TGTGCCAGCAGACCCCTCGGACAGGGAGGAAACTATGGCTACACCTTC. Translating it yields CASRPLGQGGNYGYTF. The chain links TRBV28 to TRBJ1-2, with TRBD1 matching over 8 bases. Germline V gives CDR1 MDHEN, CDR2 SYDVKM. The CDR3 totals 16 residues. V was pared by 6 bases and J by 2 bases, with 11 bases of the junction left unmatched.

The table lists this clonotype with a few counts. This chain connects TRBV7-9 to TRBJ1-2; D uncertain. The CDR3 runs to 13 residues. V was trimmed by 6 bases and J by 7 bases, leaving 15 bases between them. Germline V CDR1 and CDR2: SEHNR, FQNEAQ (reference sequence). For the CDR3, the DNA is TGTGCCAGCAGAAATCCACAGTCGAGTGGCTACACCTTC. Translated: CASRNPQSSGYTF.

This clonotype was observed a handful of times. The genes are TRBV29-1 and TRBJ2-7, with TRBD1 matching over 8 bases. The length of the CDR3 is 15 residues. Germline lookup yields CDR1 SQVTM and CDR2 ANQGSEA. V trimming: 5 bases; J trimming: 1 base; junction bases outside the gene matches: 10. The DNA of the CDR3 is TGCAGCGTTCCTGATATCACAGGGGGTTCCTACGAGCAGTACTTC. Protein: CSVPDITGGSYEQYF.

This clonotype was observed a few times. This sequence joins TRBV5-1 and TRBJ1-1, with 8 bases aligning to TRBD1. This CDR3 contains 15 residues. V gave up 3 bases and J gave up 1 base; unmatched junction bases: 5. Germline V gene data show CDR1 as SGHRS and CDR2 as YFSETQ. The CDR3 reads CASSSSGGRNTEAFF. CDR3 coding DNA: TGCGCCAGCAGCTCCTCAGGGGGCAGGAACACTGAAGCTTTCTTT. The variable domain in full, completed from reference TRBV5-1 and TRBJ1-1, reads KAGVTQTPRYLIKTRGQQVTLSCSPISGHRSVSWYQQTPGQGLQFLFEYFSETQRNKGNFPGRFSGRQFSNSRSEMNVSTLELGDSALYLCASSSSGGRNTEAFFGQGTRLTVV.

The rearrangement uses TRBV6-2 or TRBV6-3 and TRBJ2-2, with TRBD1 matching over 10 bases. Trimming cost V 8 bases and J 4 bases; bases outside gene matches: 7. The CDR3 sequence is 15 residues long. In germline, CDR1 is MNHEY, CDR2 SVGEGT. The chain's CDR3 is CASRTGGSGTGELFF. The DNA of the CDR3 is TGTGCCAGCCGGACAGGGGGTAGCGGCACCGGGGAGCTGTTTTTT.

The J gene is TRBJ2-7, the V gene TRBV7-9; 7 positions match TRBD2. V lost 6 bases and J lost 6; bases outside the gene matches: 8. Germline V gives CDR1 SEHNR, CDR2 FQNEAQ (reference sequence). This CDR3 contains 13 residues. The CDR3 DNA reads as TGTGCCAGCAGGGTACTAGCGTTAGGCGAGCAGTACTTC. Translated, it gives CASRVLALGEQYF.

The chain has TRBV3-1 and TRBJ2-1, with 11 bases identical to TRBD2. Germline V CDR1 and CDR2: LGHDT, YNNKEL (reference sequence). With 2 bases clipped from V and 7 bases from J, the junction kept 13 bases outside the gene matches. This CDR3 is built from 18 residues. The CDR3: CASSQPPRLAGGVNEQFF. The CDR3 nucleotides read TGTGCCAGCAGCCAACCTCCCCGGCTAGCGGGGGGCGTAAATGAGCAGTTCTTC.

This clonotype was picked up a small number of times. V usage is TRBV12-3 or TRBV12-4 and J usage is TRBJ2-3; 12 positions agree with TRBD2. The CDR3 has 15 residues. V gave up 3 bases and J gave up 7 bases; unmatched junction bases: 5. The CDR3 DNA reads TGTGCCAGCAGTTTCTCTAGCGGGAGGGCGAATACGCAGTATTTT. Its translation is CASSFSSGRANTQYF.

This rearrangement joins TRBV4-3 to TRBJ1-1, with 8 positions matching TRBD1. Germline CDR1 is LGHNA and CDR2 is YSLEER. The V gene end was trimmed by 3 bases and the J gene end by 7 bases; junction bases not matched to a gene: 7. This CDR3 has 14 residues. DNA for the CDR3: TGCGCCAGCAGCCAGGCGGGACAGGCCATTGAAGCTTTCTTT. This translates into CASSQAGQAIEAFF.

The rearrangement links TRBV20-1 to TRBJ2-1; possibly TRBD1 for D (6 bases). The CDR3 totals 15 residues. Deletions cut 6 bases from V and 1 base from J, with 16 bases between. CDR1 DFQATT and CDR2 SNEGSKA come from the germline V gene (reference sequence). The chain's CDR3 is CSATVYRDSYNEQFF. In DNA form, the CDR3 reads TGCAGTGCGACCGTCTACAGGGATTCCTACAATGAGCAGTTCTTC.

The chain is built from TRBV28 and TRBJ2-2, with 12 nucleotides matching TRBD2. The germline V gene encodes CDR1 MDHEN and CDR2 SYDVKM. The trim removed 2 bases at V and 4 bases at J, leaving 8 bases unmatched. The CDR3 runs to 18 residues. For the CDR3, the DNA is TGTGCCAGCAGTTTACTAGCGGGGGGGACCCGAGGCACCGGGGAGCTGTTTTTT. It encodes CASSLLAGGTRGTGELFF. Using reference TRBV28 and TRBJ2-2 for the parts outside the CDR3, the full variable domain is DVKVTQSSRYLVKRTGEKVFLECVQDMDHENMFWYRQDPGLGLRLIYFSYDVKMKEKGDIPEGYSVSREKKERFSLILESASTNQTSMYLCASSLLAGGTRGTGELFFGEGSRLTVL.

This clonotype was detected a few times. The chain recombines TRBV6-2 or TRBV6-3 with TRBJ2-7; TRBD2 might be the D (5 bases). V lost 6 bases and J 5 bases, leaving 11 bases between the germline ends. CDR3 size: 12 residues. Germline V lookup: CDR1 MNHEY, CDR2 SVGEGT. CDR3 DNA: TGTGCCAGCAGGCTCTCGGGGAACGAGCAGTACTTC. Translated, it gives CASRLSGNEQYF.

This chain links TRBV19 with TRBJ1-1; D perhaps matches TRBD1 (5 bases). This CDR3 spans 14 amino acids. The V end lost 4 bases, the J end lost 3 bases, and 12 bases lay between the germline ends. Germline V lookup: CDR1 LNHDA, CDR2 SQIVND (reference sequence). CDR3 bases: TGTGCCAGTAGTACGGGGCTTGGGGACACTGAAGCTTTCTTT. Translation gives CASSTGLGDTEAFF.

In its sample, this clonotype was seen a few times. The V gene is TRBV7-2, the J gene TRBJ2-7; 9 nucleotides match TRBD2. Germline V lookup: CDR1 SGHTA, CDR2 FQGNSA. The CDR3 covers 16 residues. V was clipped by 3 bases and J by 1 base; unmatched bases: 7. The DNA for the CDR3 is TGTGCCAGCAGCTTGTCTCGTAGCGGGGGATCCTACGAGCAGTACTTC. Translating gives CASSLSRSGGSYEQYF.

This clonotype appeared a few times. V usage is TRBV24-1 and J usage is TRBJ2-1, with 10 bases lining up with TRBD2. The CDR3 consists of 16 residues. Per germline, CDR1 KGHDR and CDR2 SFDVKD. Losses at the gene ends were 9 bases for V and 3 bases for J; bases not matched to a gene: 10. The CDR3 coding sequence is TGTGCCACCTCATACTCCCTAGCGGGAGACTACAATGAGCAGTTCTTC. It codes for CATSYSLAGDYNEQFF.

In this sample, this clonotype turned up a few times. The chain couples TRBV7-6 to TRBJ2-2; no clear D. The CDR3 is 15 residues long. Looked up from germline, CDR1 is SGHVS and CDR2 is FNYEAQ. V was clipped by 2 bases and J by 2 bases, with 9 bases between them. CDR3 protein: CASSLSVSNTGELFF. The CDR3 coding sequence is TGTGCCAGCAGCTTATCGGTATCTAACACCGGGGAGCTGTTTTTT.